A single sample gave rise to the 29 T cell receptor beta chains below, sequenced in a study of T cells in localized non-small cell lung cancer. Measured with immunoSEQ multiplex PCR; TCRdb has only the in-frame clones, and not every one. In the table there are over 45,000 clones, 70% to 90% of which are singletons. Sequenced material: PBMCs, taken before any cancer treatment. The receptors originated from a female donor with stage II lung adenocarcinoma.

The gene calls are TRBV6-6 and TRBJ2-7; 10 bases agree with TRBD1. This CDR3 spans 14 amino acids. Germline trimming cut 7 bases from V and 7 bases from J; bases unmatched to any gene: 10. CDR1 is MNHNY, CDR2 SVGAGI, per germline (reference sequence). For the CDR3, the DNA is TGTGCCAGCACTAAACCGGGACAGGGGAGAGAGCAGTACTTC. Translating gives CASTKPGQGREQYF.

This chain joins TRBV18 and TRBJ1-2; D is unclear. The CDR3 extends over 13 amino acids. Trimming removed 4 bases at V and 8 bases at J, with 14 bases between. Germline assignment: CDR1 KGHSH and CDR2 LQKENI. The CDR3 DNA is TGTGCCAGCTCACTTCAACCGGTCTCAGGCTACACCTTC. Translating it yields CASSLQPVSGYTF.

CDR3 region: CATGGVMSYEQYF. The CDR3 nucleotides are TGTGCCACCGGGGGAGTGATGTCCTACGAGCAGTACTTC. V is TRBV13 and J is TRBJ2-5; perhaps TRBD2 as D (6 bases). The DNA matches TRBJ2-7 better at its end, which makes the J call doubtful. Germline assignment: CDR1 PRHDT and CDR2 FYEKMQ (reference sequence). The CDR3 is 13 residues long.

The table lists this clone with a count of one. The CDR3, as DNA: TGTGCCAGCGAGTGGAAGGGCCTTCTTCCTTATGGCTACACCTTC. It codes for CASEWKGLLPYGYTF. The genes are TRBV2 and TRBJ1-2; D is undetermined. The germline V gene has CDR1 SNHLY and CDR2 FYNNEI. V lost 8 bases and J lost 5, with 21 bases in between. The CDR3 has 15 residues.

The V gene is TRBV19, the J gene TRBJ1-5, with a possible D match to TRBD1 (6 bases). The V end was cut by 5 bases, the J end by 6 bases, with 17 bases between. The CDR3 is 15 residues long. CDR1 and CDR2 (germline): LNHDA, SQIVND (reference sequence). CDR3: CASSPLQGGGQPQHF. DNA of the CDR3: TGTGCCAGTAGTCCCCTACAGGGTGGGGGTCAGCCCCAGCATTTT.

The chain combines TRBV7-9 with TRBJ1-1, with a possible D match to TRBD1 (6 bases). This CDR3 contains 15 residues. Trimming pared 4 bases from V and 4 bases from J, leaving 16 bases between. Germline V gene lookup returns CDR1 SEHNR and CDR2 FQNEAQ (reference sequence). As DNA, the CDR3 is TGTGCCAGCAGCTACCGGGACACAGGTGGCACTGAAGCTTTCTTT. Its protein product is CASSYRDTGGTEAFF.

As to this clone: Other DNA variants within this sample encode the same CDR3. This chain connects TRBV11-3 to TRBJ2-7; D possibly corresponds to TRBD1 (5 bases). Germline V gene lookup returns CDR1 SGHNT and CDR2 YENEEA. The CDR3 is made up of 14 amino acids. Trimming took 1 base from V and 1 from J, leaving 8 bases between them. The CDR3 reads CASSLGQSSYEQYF. The CDR3 DNA sequence: TGTGCCAGCAGCTTAGGACAGAGTTCCTACGAGCAGTACTTC. Full variable domain (rest looked up from reference TRBV11-3 and TRBJ2-7): EAGVVQSPRYKIIEKKQPVAFWCNPISGHNTLYWYLQNLGQGPELLIRYENEEAVDDSQLPKDRFSAERLKGVDSTLKIQPAELGDSAVYLCASSLGQSSYEQYFGPGTRLTVT.

The table lists this clone with a count of one. The rearrangement uses TRBV9 and TRBJ2-6; unclear D gene. This CDR3 spans 14 amino acids. V lost 2 bases and J lost 2, with 5 bases in between. Germline CDR1 and CDR2: SGDLS and YYNGEE. The CDR3 spells CASSVRTGANVLTF. In DNA form, the CDR3 reads TGTGCCAGCAGCGTTCGGACTGGGGCCAACGTCCTGACTTTC.

This rearrangement joins TRBV6-1 to TRBJ2-7; TRBD1 matches 9 bases. V dropped 8 bases and J dropped 2; count of bases not matched to a gene: 7. The CDR3 is made up of 14 amino acids. Germline CDR1 is MNHNS and CDR2 is SASEGT. The CDR3 DNA follows: TGTGCCAGCTGGGCTCGGACAGGGGCCTACGAGCAGTACTTC. Its protein is CASWARTGAYEQYF.

This chain uses TRBV5-1 with TRBJ2-1, with 13 positions matching TRBD2. V lost 4 bases, J lost 6 bases, and 4 bases stayed unmatched. CDR3 length equals 15 residues. Germline values: CDR1 SGHRS, CDR2 YFSETQ. In DNA form, the CDR3 reads TGCGCCAGCAGCACGGGACTAGCGGGACTCAATGAGCAGTTCTTC. It yields the protein CASSTGLAGLNEQFF.

The V gene is TRBV9, the J gene TRBJ1-3, with 7 positions matching TRBD1. V was clipped by 2 bases and J by 2 bases; unmatched bases: 4. CDR1 is SGDLS and CDR2 is YYNGEE in the germline V gene. The CDR3 length is 15 residues. The CDR3 DNA follows: TGTGCCAGCAGCGTCGACCAGGGGGCTGGAAACACCATATATTTT. Translation: CASSVDQGAGNTIYF.

This chain links TRBV5-1 with TRBJ1-6, with TRBD1 matching 7 bases. Germline lookup yields CDR1 SGHRS and CDR2 YFSETQ. Trimming at V came to 3 bases and at J to 6 bases, leaving 9 bases not matched to a gene. The CDR3 loop spans 16 amino acids. The CDR3 DNA sequence: TGCGCCAGCAGCTCTCCATCAGGGGGGCTTAATTCACCCCTCCACTTT. Amino acids: CASSSPSGGLNSPLHF. The variable domain in full, completed from reference TRBV5-1 and TRBJ1-6, reads KAGVTQTPRYLIKTRGQQVTLSCSPISGHRSVSWYQQTPGQGLQFLFEYFSETQRNKGNFPGRFSGRQFSNSRSEMNVSTLELGDSALYLCASSSPSGGLNSPLHFGNGTRLTVT.

The chain joins TRBV5-1 to TRBJ2-2, with 7 positions matching TRBD2. The CDR3 runs to 17 residues. The junction had 14 bases not matched to a gene; V was cut back by 2 bases and J by 7 bases. Germline V gene data show CDR1 as SGHRS and CDR2 as YFSETQ. The DNA for the CDR3 is TGCGCCAGCAGCTTCCGGGAGGTTTTGGGAACAGGCGGGGAGCTGTTTTTT. Residues: CASSFREVLGTGGELFF.

The gene calls are TRBV9 and TRBJ1-2; D uncertain. The CDR3 has 13 residues. V shed 0 bases and J shed 2 bases, with 5 bases lying between them. CDR1 and CDR2 from the germline V gene are SGDLS and YYNGEE. This chain's CDR3 is CASSVGMNYGYTF. The CDR3 DNA reads TGTGCCAGCAGCGTAGGGATGAACTATGGCTACACCTTC.

The rearrangement joins TRBV2 to TRBJ1-2; 8 bases are a match to TRBD1. CDR3 length: 14 residues. CDR1 is SNHLY, CDR2 FYNNEI, per germline. The V segment lost 2 bases and the J segment 7 bases; nucleotides outside the gene matches: 6. CDR3 nucleotides: TGTGCCAGCAGTGAAACCGGACAGGGATCTGGCTACACCTTC. This translates into CASSETGQGSGYTF.

The V call is TRBV6-5, the J call TRBJ1-2, with TRBD1 as a possible D gene (6 bases). The CDR3 covers 16 residues. CDR1 is MNHEY and CDR2 is SVGAGI in the germline V gene. Trimming cost V 4 bases and J 8 bases, with 23 bases left between them. The CDR3 sequence: CASSWVPPGGRGGYTF. The CDR3 DNA reads as TGTGCCAGCAGTTGGGTCCCCCCCGGGGGGCGAGGAGGCTACACCTTC.

The gene calls are TRBV7-2 and TRBJ2-3, with 9 bases matching TRBD1. The CDR3 is 16 amino acids. V was clipped by 1 base and J by 6 bases; unmatched bases: 8. Germline CDR1 SGHTA, CDR2 FQGNSA. CDR3 DNA: TGTGCCAGCAGCTTAGTTAGGACAGGGGCCGCGGATACGCAGTATTTT. Encoded protein: CASSLVRTGAADTQYF.

A single count supports this clone. The junction and the germline gene differ at one end; a read error may be behind it. J is TRBJ1-2 and V is TRBV10-3; D gene unclear. The CDR3 is 13 residues long. The germline V gene has CDR1 ENHRY and CDR2 SYGVKD. The CDR3 DNA follows: TGTGCCAGCAGTCCCTTTCGTCCCTATGGCTACACCTTC. Translating gives CASSPFRPYGYTF.

The V call is TRBV19, the J call TRBJ1-3; D is perhaps TRBD1 (6 bases). This CDR3 region has 14 residues. V lost 5 bases and J lost 2, with 10 bases in between. Germline V gives CDR1 LNHDA, CDR2 SQIVND (reference sequence). The CDR3 sequence: CASSRGGAGNTIYF. For the CDR3, the DNA is TGTGCCAGTAGTCGGGGGGGCGCTGGAAACACCATATATTTT.

This chain links TRBV2 with TRBJ2-2; 7 bases line up with TRBD1. The ends lost 2 bases at V and 7 bases at J; junction bases unmatched: 7. This CDR3 comprises 15 residues. CDR1 is SNHLY, CDR2 FYNNEI, per germline. CDR3 in amino acids: CASSETGATGGELFF. CDR3 sequence (DNA): TGTGCCAGCAGTGAAACAGGGGCCACGGGCGGGGAGCTGTTTTTT. Based on the CDR3 plus reference TRBV2 and TRBJ2-2, the full variable domain is EPEVTQTPSHQVTQMGQEVILRCVPISNHLYFYWYRQILGQKVEFLVSFYNNEISEKSEIFDDQFSVERPDGSNFTLKIRSTKLEDSAMYFCASSETGATGGELFFGEGSRLTVL.

The DNA for the CDR3 is TGTGCCAGCAGCATAGCGGACAGGGTAGCTGGAAACACCATATATTTT. Translating gives CASSIADRVAGNTIYF. V usage is TRBV5-4 and J usage is TRBJ1-3; 8 nucleotides agree with TRBD1. V lost 4 bases, J lost 2 bases, and 8 bases stayed unmatched. The germline V gene has CDR1 SGHNT and CDR2 YYREEE (reference sequence). The CDR3 consists of 16 residues.

This clone was recorded only once. The chain employs TRBV6-5 and TRBJ1-2, with 10 bases aligning to TRBD1. The J segment lost 5 bases and the V segment lost 5 bases, leaving 8 bases of the junction unmatched. Germline values: CDR1 MNHEY, CDR2 SVGAGI. The CDR3 is 15 residues long. The CDR3, as DNA: TGTGCCAGCAGTACCTGGACAGGGGGAGATTATGGCTACACCTTC. Translating it yields CASSTWTGGDYGYTF.

The chain carries TRBV19 and TRBJ2-2; D ambiguous. This CDR3 is 15 amino acids long. Germline assignment: CDR1 LNHDA and CDR2 SQIVND (reference sequence). V was cut by 3 bases and J by 0 bases, with 8 bases left in between. The CDR3 DNA reads TGTGCCAGTAGTATGAGGCCGGCGAACACCGGGGAGCTGTTTTTT. The encoded protein is CASSMRPANTGELFF.

This sequence joins TRBV6-1 and TRBJ1-2; no firm D call. Per germline, CDR1 MNHNS and CDR2 SASEGT. V lost 4 bases and J 5 bases, leaving 23 bases between the germline ends. CDR3 length equals 17 residues. CDR3 in amino acids: CASSVRDSASRRYGYTF. The CDR3 bases are TGTGCCAGCAGTGTGAGGGATTCCGCATCCAGAAGGTATGGCTACACCTTC.

The chain has TRBV5-1 and TRBJ1-1; TRBD1 aligns across 7 bases. The CDR3 spans 14 residues. Germline CDR1 reads SGHRS; CDR2 reads YFSETQ. With V trimmed by 4 bases and J by 5 bases, 8 bases remained unmatched. In DNA form, the CDR3 reads TGCGCCAGCAGCACGGAGGGGGCGGGGACTGAAGCTTTCTTT. This encodes CASSTEGAGTEAFF. The full variable domain, rest sourced from reference TRBV5-1 and TRBJ1-1, is KAGVTQTPRYLIKTRGQQVTLSCSPISGHRSVSWYQQTPGQGLQFLFEYFSETQRNKGNFPGRFSGRQFSNSRSEMNVSTLELGDSALYLCASSTEGAGTEAFFGQGTRLTVV.

This chain uses TRBV5-1 with TRBJ1-2; no clear D gene. Trimming took 0 bases from V and 4 from J, leaving 13 bases between them. Germline V gene data show CDR1 as SGHRS and CDR2 as YFSETQ. This CDR3 spans 15 amino acids. CDR3 sequence: CASSLATSEGYGYTF. The CDR3, as DNA: TGCGCCAGCAGCTTGGCTACCTCGGAGGGCTATGGCTACACCTTC.

The V and J genes are TRBV4-1 and TRBJ1-1, with D possibly being TRBD1 (5 bases). Deletions cut 3 bases from V and 1 base from J, with 9 bases between. The length of the CDR3 is 14 residues. Germline V CDR1 and CDR2: MGHRA, YSYEKL. The CDR3 DNA reads TGCGCCAGCAGCCATCCTGACAGGAACACTGAAGCTTTCTTT. Encoded protein: CASSHPDRNTEAFF.

CDR3 DNA sequence: TGTGCCAGCAGTTCAGGGGGCTCCTACAATGAGCAGTTCTTC. It translates to CASSSGGSYNEQFF. The chain couples TRBV5-6 to TRBJ2-1; 7 nucleotides agree with TRBD1. Germline trimming cut 5 bases from V and 0 bases from J; bases unmatched to any gene: 2. This CDR3 is 14 amino acids long. The germline gives CDR1 SGHDT, CDR2 YYEEEE.

In nucleotides, the CDR3 is TGTGCCTGGAGTGTGGGGACTTCGCAGTATTTT. Encoded protein: CAWSVGTSQYF. The rearrangement joins TRBV30 to TRBJ2-3; perhaps TRBD2 as D (6 bases). V was clipped by 0 bases and J by 10 bases, with 8 bases between them. Germline CDR1 reads GTSNPN; CDR2 reads SVGIG (reference sequence). CDR3 length: 11 residues.